Shown below are 32 T cell receptor beta chains from a single sample sequenced in a study of blood T cells in healthy people across ages. PCR was performed a second time for about 6 to 12 cycles using a sample-barcoded 5' primer and a J-beta primer mix. TCRdb ran MiXCR on the 5' RACE reads and lists one entry per CDR3 protein. The data show about 760,000 distinct CDR3 sequences, approximately 25% seen once. The same specimen was also included in a second study, on T cells of mothers and their children.

What was sequenced was blood. Source of these receptors: a boy aged 5-17 years in good health.

The rearrangement joins TRBV24-1 to TRBJ2-1, with a tentative D call TRBD2 (6 bases). The end of the DNA fits TRBJ2-5 better, so the J call may be wrong. This CDR3 has 16 residues. Germline V gene sequence: CDR1 KGHDR, CDR2 SFDVKD. The CDR3 DNA is TGTGCCACCAGTGATACCACCGCGGGGAATGGGGAGACCCAGTACTTC. It specifies CATSDTTAGNGETQYF.

A word on this clonotype: With a much larger clone just one base away, this may be a read error. The chain recombines TRBV12-3 or TRBV12-4 with TRBJ1-5; 9 bases are shared with TRBD1. The CDR3 consists of 14 residues. The CDR3 nucleotides read TGTGCCAGCAGTAGTACAGGGGGCGGTCAGCCCCATCATTTT. Amino acid sequence: CASSSTGGGQPHHF.

The rearrangement links TRBV2 to TRBJ2-4; 8 bases align to TRBD1. Trimming cost V 3 bases and J 7 bases; bases outside gene matches: 2. The CDR3 contains 13 residues. The germline CDR1 and CDR2 sequences are SNHLY and FYNNEI. For the CDR3, the DNA is TGTGCCAGCAGTGATCAGGGGGCTAACATTCAGTACTTC. Protein sequence: CASSDQGANIQYF.

In this sample, this clonotype turned up a few times. The CDR3 is CASGRQGPVPTDTQYF. The CDR3 coding sequence is TGTGCCAGCGGGCGACAGGGCCCTGTCCCCACAGATACGCAGTATTTT. This chain connects TRBV28 to TRBJ2-3; 7 bases fit TRBD1. V was pared by 8 bases and J by 2 bases, with 13 bases of the junction left unmatched. From germline, CDR1 is MDHEN and CDR2 SYDVKM. The CDR3 loop spans 16 amino acids.

The chain is built from TRBV20-1 and TRBJ2-5; 8 bases map to TRBD1. The tail of the sequence fits TRBJ2-1 better, so the J call may be wrong. The germline V gene has CDR1 DFQATT and CDR2 SNEGSKA (reference sequence). The CDR3 totals 13 residues. The CDR3 protein is CSAGTGSYNEQFF. The CDR3, as DNA: TGCAGTGCTGGGACAGGTTCTTACAATGAGCAGTTCTTC.

Only a few counts were recorded for this clonotype. This rearrangement joins TRBV12-3 or TRBV12-4 to TRBJ1-2; 8 bases agree with TRBD1. The CDR3 is 12 residues long. V dropped 6 bases and J dropped 6; count of bases not matched to a gene: 3. The CDR3 DNA reads as TGTGCCAGCAGCCGGACAGGGAATGGCTACACCTTC. It specifies CASSRTGNGYTF.

The chain is built from TRBV12-3 or TRBV12-4 and TRBJ2-5; D might be TRBD2 (5 bases). The end of the DNA aligns better with TRBJ2-1, so the J call may be wrong. This CDR3 spans 13 amino acids. Here the CDR3 reads CASSLKDEGEQFF. The CDR3 coding sequence is TGTGCCAGCAGTTTAAAGGATGAGGGTGAGCAGTTCTTC.

The chain recombines TRBV20-1 with TRBJ2-5; D is undetermined. The end of the DNA is better explained by TRBJ2-7, so the J call may be wrong. This CDR3 region has 13 residues. Germline loops: CDR1 DFQATT, CDR2 SNEGSKA (reference sequence). The CDR3 is CSARVQTSYEQYF. CDR3 nucleotide sequence: TGCAGTGCTAGAGTCCAAACCTCCTACGAGCAGTACTTC.

The J gene is TRBJ2-1, the V gene TRBV28; TRBD1 aligns across 8 bases. The germline V gene has CDR1 MDHEN and CDR2 SYDVKM. The CDR3 has 13 amino acids. J gave up 8 bases and V 8 bases, and 8 bases lay outside the gene matches. The DNA for the CDR3 is TGTGCCAGCGGAGGACAGGGCGGCCATGAGCAGTTCTTC. Its translation is CASGGQGGHEQFF.

The V call is TRBV11-3, the J call TRBJ2-7; unclear D gene. CDR1 SGHNT and CDR2 YENEEA come from the germline V gene. This CDR3 has 13 residues. Between the trimmed V and J ends, which lost 1 base and 4 bases, there was a span of 8 bases. The CDR3 sequence: CASSLAERYEQYF. Here the CDR3 DNA reads TGTGCCAGCAGCTTAGCGGAAAGGTACGAGCAGTACTTC.

This chain joins TRBV10-3 and TRBJ2-7; 8 positions match TRBD2. The germline V gene has CDR1 ENHRY and CDR2 SYGVKD. The CDR3 totals 14 residues. V lost 3 bases, J lost 4 bases, and 5 bases stayed unmatched. CDR3 sequence: CAISDGAGGYEQYF. The DNA of the CDR3 is TGTGCCATCAGTGACGGGGCGGGAGGTTACGAGCAGTACTTC.

This clonotype turned up a few times. V gene TRBV6-5 combines with J gene TRBJ2-1; possible D gene TRBD2, 5 bases. The CDR3 loop spans 13 amino acids. Germline assignment: CDR1 MNHEY and CDR2 SVGAGI. Trimming stripped 2 bases from V and 5 bases from J, with 7 bases between. The DNA of the CDR3 is TGTGCCAGCAGTTACAACGGGAACAATGAGCAGTTCTTC. This encodes CASSYNGNNEQFF.

The chain joins TRBV11-3 to TRBJ2-5, with TRBD2 matching over 9 bases. The J call may be mistaken, given a closer DNA end match to TRBJ2-7. This CDR3 comprises 16 residues. Germline V gene sequence: CDR1 SGHNT, CDR2 YENEEA. CDR3 sequence (DNA): TGTGCCAGCAGCTTAGATGGCCTAGCGGGGTCTCGCGAGCAGTACTTC. This translates into CASSLDGLAGSREQYF.

This clonotype showed up just a few times. This chain connects TRBV6-2 or TRBV6-3 to TRBJ2-1; D may be TRBD1 or TRBD2 (6 bases each). Germline CDR1 is MNHEY and CDR2 is SVGEGT. The CDR3 is 13 amino acids. Between the trimmed V and J ends, which lost 2 bases and 7 bases, there was a span of 9 bases. The CDR3 DNA reads TGTGCCAGCAGTTACGGGGGGCTGAATGAGCAGTTCTTC. This encodes CASSYGGLNEQFF.

The gene calls are TRBV7-9 and TRBJ2-7; 12 bases are a match to TRBD2. V was clipped by 0 bases and J by 7 bases; unmatched bases: 13. Looked up from germline, CDR1 is SEHNR and CDR2 is FQNEAQ (reference sequence). CDR3 size: 18 residues. Written as DNA, the CDR3 is TGTGCCAGCAGCTTAGCGCCTTTAACTAGCGGGAGGTTAGGGGAGCAGTACTTC. It specifies CASSLAPLTSGRLGEQYF. Full variable domain (remainder filled in from reference TRBV7-9 and TRBJ2-7): DTGVSQNPRHKITKRGQNVTFRCDPISEHNRLYWYRQTLGQGPEFLTYFQNEAQLEKSRLLSDRFSAERPKGSFSTLEIQRTEQGDSAMYLCASSLAPLTSGRLGEQYFGPGTRLTVT.

The genes are TRBV29-1 and TRBJ1-5; D not resolved. Per germline, CDR1 SQVTM and CDR2 ANQGSEA. The V end was cut by 5 bases, the J end by 0 bases, with 8 bases between. The CDR3 contains 13 residues. The CDR3 region has the DNA TGCAGCGTTATTGCAGGTAGCAATCAGCCCCAGCATTTT. Translating it yields CSVIAGSNQPQHF.

The gene calls are TRBV6-5 and TRBJ2-1; 8 bases agree with TRBD2. CDR1 and CDR2 (germline): MNHEY, SVGAGI. The CDR3 extends over 14 amino acids. V was pared by 10 bases and J by 4 bases, with 9 bases of the junction left unmatched. CDR3 coding DNA: TGTGCCACAGCCCCTAGCGGGTTGTACAATGAGCAGTTCTTC. This codes for CATAPSGLYNEQFF.

In its sample, this clonotype was seen many times. The chain recombines TRBV7-3 with TRBJ2-1; 9 bases agree with TRBD2. This CDR3 region has 16 residues. The germline CDR1 and CDR2 sequences are SGHTA and FQGTGA. The trim removed 1 base at V and 7 bases at J, leaving 8 bases unmatched. CDR3 sequence: CASSLNPSGRSNEQFF. CDR3 nucleotides: TGTGCCAGCAGCTTAAATCCCAGCGGGAGGTCGAATGAGCAGTTCTTC.

The chain uses TRBV4-1 and TRBJ2-3; 8 bases match TRBD2. V was clipped by 2 bases and J by 0 bases; unmatched bases: 7. This CDR3 is built from 17 residues. CDR1 and CDR2 from the germline V gene are MGHRA and YSYEKL. CDR3 sequence: CASSQLFSGSSTDTQYF. The DNA of the CDR3 is TGCGCCAGCAGCCAACTCTTCAGCGGGAGTAGCACAGATACGCAGTATTTT.

This clonotype has only a few counts. The rearrangement links TRBV3-1 to TRBJ2-5; 7 bases agree with TRBD2. The CDR3 length is 16 residues. The V segment lost 3 bases and the J segment 4 bases; nucleotides outside the gene matches: 11. In germline, CDR1 is LGHDT, CDR2 YNNKEL (reference sequence). As DNA, the CDR3 is TGTGCCAGCAGCCAGTGGCTAGCGGCTTCGGGAGAGACCCAGTACTTC. As protein: CASSQWLAASGETQYF.

The V gene is TRBV6-1, the J gene TRBJ2-6; TRBD1 is a possible D gene (8 bases). This CDR3 spans 18 amino acids. The V end was cut by 6 bases, the J end by 0 bases, with 18 bases between. Germline V CDR1 and CDR2: MNHNS, SASEGT. The CDR3 sequence: CASSPTGGGFSGANVLTF. CDR3 nucleotide sequence: TGTGCCAGCAGCCCCACAGGGGGGGGGTTCTCTGGGGCCAACGTCCTGACTTTC.

This clonotype was observed a few times. The chain couples TRBV5-5 to TRBJ1-4; possibly TRBD1 for D (5 bases). Germline V gene data show CDR1 as SGHKS and CDR2 as YYEKEE (reference sequence). The V end lost 4 bases, the J end lost 8 bases, and 12 bases lay between the germline ends. The CDR3 sequence is 13 residues long. The CDR3 DNA reads TGTGCCAGCAGCCCACAGGTGTCGGAAAAACTGTTTTTT. Amino acids: CASSPQVSEKLFF. Full variable domain (missing parts from reference TRBV5-5 and TRBJ1-4): DAGVTQSPTHLIKTRGQQVTLRCSPISGHKSVSWYQQVLGQGPQFIFQYYEKEERGRGNFPDRFSARQFPNYSSELNVNALLLGDSALYLCASSPQVSEKLFFGSGTQLSVL.

The gene calls are TRBV5-1 and TRBJ2-7, with TRBD1 matching over 9 bases. The CDR3 is 14 residues long. Germline V gene lookup returns CDR1 SGHRS and CDR2 YFSETQ. V lost 4 bases, J lost 6 bases, and 8 bases stayed unmatched. The CDR3 nucleotides are TGCGCCAGCAGCCCATGGACAGGGGCGGTCGAGCAGTACTTC. This codes for CASSPWTGAVEQYF.

This clonotype has more than one count but fewer than ten. The chain carries TRBV12-3 or TRBV12-4 and TRBJ1-2; D might be TRBD1 (5 bases). The CDR3 is made up of 14 amino acids. The V and J ends lost 3 bases and 2 bases respectively, with 10 bases between them. The CDR3 DNA is TGTGCCAGCAGTTTCCCCGGGACGAACTATGGCTACACCTTC. Its protein is CASSFPGTNYGYTF.

On this clonotype itself: One end of the junction does not line up with germline, which may come from a read error. This chain joins TRBV2 and TRBJ2-3, with D possibly TRBD1 on 6 matching bases. The length of the CDR3 is 11 residues. The germline V gene has CDR1 SNHLY and CDR2 FYNNEI. This CDR3 reads CASSRTDAQYF. In nucleotides, the CDR3 is TGTGCCAGTAGTCGGACAGATGCGCAGTATTTT.

This clonotype has only a few counts. The CDR3 DNA is TGTGCCAGCAGCTCTAGCGTAGAGAGGACCGGGGAGCTGTTTTTT. It yields the protein CASSSSVERTGELFF. This chain links TRBV9 with TRBJ2-2; perhaps TRBD2 as D (6 bases). The CDR3 has 15 residues. Trimming removed 4 bases from V and 5 bases from J, with 15 bases in between. In germline, CDR1 is SGDLS, CDR2 YYNGEE. Drawing the rest from reference TRBV9 and TRBJ2-2, the complete variable domain is DSGVTQTPKHLITATGQRVTLRCSPRSGDLSVYWYQQSLDQGLQFLIQYYNGEERAKGNILERFSAQQFPDLHSELNLSSLELGDSALYFCASSSSVERTGELFFGEGSRLTVL.

This clonotype was seen more than once but under ten times. The rearrangement links TRBV7-9 to TRBJ2-5; perhaps TRBD1 as D (6 bases). V was shortened by 5 bases and J by 5 bases, with 18 bases between the two germline ends. The CDR3 has 15 amino acids. Per the germline V gene, CDR1 is SEHNR and CDR2 is FQNEAQ (reference sequence). The CDR3 nucleotides are TGTGCCAGCAGCAAAAGCACAGGGCTGTGGGAGACCCAGTACTTC. Translation gives CASSKSTGLWETQYF.

The gene calls are TRBV24-1 and TRBJ2-1, with 8 bases fitting TRBD2. Trimming removed 4 bases from V and 3 bases from J; junction bases left unmatched: 7. The CDR3 is 16 residues long. The V gene's germline CDR1 is KGHDR and CDR2 SFDVKD. CDR3 region: CATSEASGSLYNEQFF. The CDR3 DNA reads TGTGCCACCAGTGAGGCTAGCGGGTCACTCTACAATGAGCAGTTCTTC.

This clonotype came up a few times. The chain recombines TRBV6-2 or TRBV6-3 with TRBJ2-1; D gene unclear. Germline V gives CDR1 MNHEY, CDR2 SVGEGT. The ends were cut back, 3 bases at V and 4 bases at J, with 19 bases in the middle. The CDR3 is 17 residues long. The CDR3 loop reads CASSYSDSTPGYNEQFF. The CDR3, as DNA: TGTGCCAGCAGTTATTCCGACTCCACCCCTGGTTACAATGAGCAGTTCTTC.

This clonotype was seen more than once but under ten times. This chain connects TRBV29-1 to TRBJ2-5, with TRBD2 as a possible D gene (7 bases). This CDR3 has 13 amino acids. Germline V gene lookup returns CDR1 SQVTM and CDR2 ANQGSEA. V was cut by 4 bases and J by 5 bases, with 14 bases left in between. In nucleotides, the CDR3 is TGCAGCGTTGGCGAAGGGGGAGGGGAGACCCAGTACTTC. Its protein is CSVGEGGGETQYF.

This clonotype was seen more than once but under ten times. The gene calls are TRBV9 and TRBJ2-7; D unclear. Trimming cost V 0 bases and J 2 bases, with 9 bases left between them. Germline lookup yields CDR1 SGDLS and CDR2 YYNGEE. This CDR3 comprises 14 residues. As DNA, the CDR3 is TGTGCCAGCAGCGTAGGAATCAAAACCTACGAGCAGTACTTC. Protein: CASSVGIKTYEQYF.

This clonotype appeared many times. The chain has TRBV28 and TRBJ2-7; a possible D gene is TRBD2 (5 bases). Germline CDR1 reads MDHEN; CDR2 reads SYDVKM. The CDR3 totals 14 residues. Trimming took off 8 bases at V and 4 bases at J, with 18 bases between the two ends. The CDR3 DNA follows: TGTGCCAGCGCGGGCCGGATAACGCTATACGAGCAGTACTTC. It encodes CASAGRITLYEQYF.